The 20 T cell receptor beta chains presented below share a single source sample, sequenced in a study of shared clonotypes between healthy human individuals. Clones were sequenced by immunoSEQ multiplex PCR, and TCRdb holds only the in-frame ones, with some missing. The sample has roughly 1.4 million clones, 98% seen once; the top ten hold over 0.3%. What was sequenced was naive CD4+ T cells sorted from blood. Subset in this sample: CD45RA+ positively selected. All receptors derive from a man in his thirties or forties in good health.

The J gene is TRBJ2-7, the V gene TRBV19; perhaps D is TRBD1 or TRBD2 (5 bases each). The CDR3 consists of 14 residues. CDR1 and CDR2 (germline): LNHDA, SQIVND (reference sequence). Between the trimmed V and J ends, which lost 5 bases and 2 bases, there was a span of 13 bases. This CDR3 reads CASSLRDHTYEQYF. The CDR3 coding sequence is TGTGCCAGTAGTCTCCGGGACCACACCTACGAGCAGTACTTC.

The chain carries TRBV15 and TRBJ2-3, with no clear D. V shed 0 bases and J shed 1 base, with 20 bases lying between them. The CDR3 totals 19 residues. CDR1 is LNHNV and CDR2 is YYDKDF in the germline V gene (reference sequence). The CDR3 sequence: CATSRDIGWAAGGTDTQYF. The CDR3, as DNA: TGTGCCACCAGCAGAGATATTGGGTGGGCTGCCGGCGGCACAGATACGCAGTATTTT.

In its sample, this clone was seen once. The chain is built from TRBV29-1 and TRBJ2-6; a possible D gene is TRBD1 (6 bases). CDR1 and CDR2 from the germline V gene are SQVTM and ANQGSEA. The CDR3 is 15 amino acids. Between the trimmed V and J ends, which lost 2 bases and 1 base, there was a span of 9 bases. CDR3 in DNA: TGCAGCGTTGAAAACAGGGAGTCTGGGGCCAACGTCCTGACTTTC. It specifies CSVENRESGANVLTF.

The chain is built from TRBV2 and TRBJ1-5; tentative D call: TRBD1 (5 bases). The CDR3 extends over 17 amino acids. The V and J ends lost 6 bases and 2 bases respectively, with 20 bases between them. CDR1 and CDR2 from the germline V gene are SNHLY and FYNNEI. The CDR3 reads CASRNLPGGLGNQPQHF. CDR3 sequence (DNA): TGTGCCAGCAGAAACCTCCCGGGGGGATTGGGCAATCAGCCCCAGCATTTT.

This chain uses TRBV12-2 with TRBJ2-4; TRBD2, the table's D call, was not compared with the DNA. TRBV12-2 is annotated as a pseudogene. This CDR3 is built from 17 residues. CDR3 in amino acids: CASRLPCGLAGGPIQYF. The CDR3 DNA reads as TGTGCAAGTCGCTTACCCTGTGGACTAGCGGGAGGCCCTATTCAGTACTTC.

The J gene is TRBJ2-7, the V gene TRBV7-9; perhaps TRBD2 as D (6 bases). Germline values: CDR1 SEHNR, CDR2 FQNEAQ (reference sequence). CDR3 length equals 15 residues. With 5 bases removed from V and 5 bases from J, the gap between germline ends came to 19 bases. This chain's CDR3 is CASSPVRDWSDEQYF. The CDR3 DNA sequence: TGTGCCAGCAGCCCCGTGCGGGACTGGTCGGACGAGCAGTACTTC.

V is TRBV7-3 and J is TRBJ2-1; 9 bases are shared with TRBD1. The CDR3 has 16 residues. Germline values: CDR1 SGHTA, CDR2 FQGTGA. Germline trimming cut 2 bases from V and 7 bases from J; bases unmatched to any gene: 9. Written as DNA, the CDR3 is TGTGCCAGCAGCTTAGGATACAGGGGGCGCATAAATGAGCAGTTCTTC. Protein sequence: CASSLGYRGRINEQFF.

The V and J genes are TRBV6-1 and TRBJ1-2; a weak D match, TRBD1 (6 bases). Trimming removed 1 base at V and 0 bases at J, with 21 bases between. The germline V gene encodes CDR1 MNHNS and CDR2 SASEGT. The CDR3 runs 19 residues. The CDR3 sequence: CASSEVGADGWFSNYGYTF. CDR3 DNA: TGTGCCAGCAGTGAAGTGGGGGCGGACGGCTGGTTTTCTAACTATGGCTACACCTTC.

The rearrangement uses TRBV28 and TRBJ2-4; D is unresolved. Germline CDR1 and CDR2: MDHEN and SYDVKM. This CDR3 region has 15 residues. V was shortened by 3 bases and J by 12 bases, with 21 bases between the two germline ends. CDR3 DNA sequence: TGTGCCAGCAGTTTGTTAAGCCCGACGATAAGCGATCAGTACTTC. This codes for CASSLLSPTISDQYF.

The chain joins TRBV11-2 to TRBJ2-3; 11 nucleotides agree with TRBD2. The CDR3 runs 17 residues. CDR1 SGHAT and CDR2 FQNNGV come from the germline V gene. V was pared by 6 bases and J by 3 bases, with 11 bases of the junction left unmatched. Here the CDR3 DNA reads TGTGCCAGCAGTTATTACCCGGGACTAGCGGAGACAGATACGCAGTATTTT. Protein product: CASSYYPGLAETDTQYF.

This clone appeared a single time. The chain links TRBV5-5 to TRBJ1-2, with 10 bases aligning to TRBD1. The CDR3 consists of 15 residues. Germline lookup yields CDR1 SGHKS and CDR2 YYEKEE (reference sequence). Trimming took 0 bases from V and 4 from J; bases not matched to a gene: 3. The CDR3, as DNA: TGTGCCAGCAGCTTGGGGGACAGGGGCGTCTATGGCTACACCTTC. Its protein product is CASSLGDRGVYGYTF.

The chain has TRBV5-5 and TRBJ1-5; possibly TRBD1 for D (5 bases). V was pared by 5 bases and J by 0 bases, with 12 bases between. This CDR3 region has 15 residues. Looked up from germline, CDR1 is SGHKS and CDR2 is YYEKEE (reference sequence). CDR3 coding DNA: TGTGCCAGCAGGCCGGGACTGCATAGCAATCAGCCCCAGCATTTT. It translates to CASRPGLHSNQPQHF. The full variable domain, rest sourced from reference TRBV5-5 and TRBJ1-5, is DAGVTQSPTHLIKTRGQQVTLRCSPISGHKSVSWYQQVLGQGPQFIFQYYEKEERGRGNFPDRFSARQFPNYSSELNVNALLLGDSALYLCASRPGLHSNQPQHFGDGTRLSIL.

The rearrangement uses TRBV5-1 and TRBJ2-5, with 7 bases lining up with TRBD1. The CDR3 extends over 14 amino acids. Looked up from germline, CDR1 is SGHRS and CDR2 is YFSETQ. The J segment lost 3 bases and the V segment lost 6 bases, leaving 8 bases of the junction unmatched. This chain's CDR3 is CASNRGQPEETQYF. The CDR3 coding sequence is TGCGCCAGCAATCGGGGACAGCCTGAAGAGACCCAGTACTTC.

The V call is TRBV6-1, the J call TRBJ1-2; TRBD1 matches 7 bases. Germline V CDR1 and CDR2: MNHNS, SASEGT. This CDR3 contains 15 residues. The V gene end was trimmed by 4 bases and the J gene end by 0 bases; junction bases not matched to a gene: 5. The DNA of the CDR3 is TGTGCCAGCAGTGTAAACAGGGGATCTAACTATGGCTACACCTTC. As protein: CASSVNRGSNYGYTF.

CDR3: CASSLLRTSGANVLTF. DNA of the CDR3: TGTGCCAGCAGTTTATTGCGGACCTCTGGGGCCAACGTCCTGACTTTC. J is TRBJ2-6 and V is TRBV27; D unresolved. The CDR3 is made up of 16 amino acids. Trimming took 1 base from V and 0 from J, leaving 7 bases between them. Germline V lookup: CDR1 MNHEY, CDR2 SMNVEV (reference sequence).

A single count supports this clone. The V gene is TRBV5-4, the J gene TRBJ2-7; the match to TRBD2 covers 8 bases. Looked up from germline, CDR1 is SGHNT and CDR2 is YYREEE (reference sequence). With V trimmed by 3 bases and J by 7 bases, 9 bases remained unmatched. The length of the CDR3 is 14 residues. CDR3 in DNA: TGTGCCAGCAGCTCCTCCGGGACGGGAGGGGAGCAGTACTTC. Residues: CASSSSGTGGEQYF.

This chain uses TRBV5-5 with TRBJ2-2; either TRBD1 or TRBD2 may fit D (5 bases each). Germline lookup yields CDR1 SGHKS and CDR2 YYEKEE (reference sequence). There are 15 residues in the CDR3. V was shortened by 5 bases and J by 0 bases, with 11 bases between the two germline ends. CDR3 sequence reads: CASSPRGANTGELFF. In nucleotides, the CDR3 is TGTGCCAGCAGTCCAAGGGGAGCGAACACCGGGGAGCTGTTTTTT.

This chain joins TRBV9 and TRBJ1-3, with 7 bases identical to TRBD1. This CDR3 region has 14 residues. The germline V gene encodes CDR1 SGDLS and CDR2 YYNGEE. Trimming took 7 bases from V and 2 from J; bases not matched to a gene: 6. CDR3 DNA: TGTGCCAGCGATTCCACAGGGGCTGGAAACACCATATATTTT. Amino acids: CASDSTGAGNTIYF.

The chain links TRBV11-2 to TRBJ1-2; 7 bases are a match to TRBD1. Per germline, CDR1 SGHAT and CDR2 FQNNGV. There are 13 residues in the CDR3. Trimming cost V 3 bases and J 4 bases; bases outside gene matches: 2. The CDR3 sequence is CASSFGTAYGYTF. In DNA form, the CDR3 reads TGTGCCAGCAGCTTTGGGACAGCCTATGGCTACACCTTC.

The DNA of the CDR3 is TGCAGTGCGAGACCCCCCAACGAGCAGTACTTC. Its protein is CSARPPNEQYF. The rearrangement joins TRBV20-1 to TRBJ2-7; no clear D. Germline loops: CDR1 DFQATT, CDR2 SNEGSKA (reference sequence). The CDR3 is 11 amino acids. V lost 6 bases to trimming and J lost 5 bases, with 11 bases between them.